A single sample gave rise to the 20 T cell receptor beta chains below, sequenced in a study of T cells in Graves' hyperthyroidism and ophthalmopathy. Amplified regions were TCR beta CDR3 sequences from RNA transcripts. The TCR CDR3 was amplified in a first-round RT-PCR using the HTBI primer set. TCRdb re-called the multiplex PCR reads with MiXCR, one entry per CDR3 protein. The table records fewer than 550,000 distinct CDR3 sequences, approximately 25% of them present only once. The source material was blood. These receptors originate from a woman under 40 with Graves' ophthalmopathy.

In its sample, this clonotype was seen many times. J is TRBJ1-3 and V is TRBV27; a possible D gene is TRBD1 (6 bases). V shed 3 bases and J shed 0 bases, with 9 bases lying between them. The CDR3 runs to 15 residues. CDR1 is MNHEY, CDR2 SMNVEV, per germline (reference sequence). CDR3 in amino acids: CASSFGQNSGNTIYF. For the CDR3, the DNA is TGTGCCAGCAGTTTTGGACAGAACTCTGGAAACACCATATATTTT.

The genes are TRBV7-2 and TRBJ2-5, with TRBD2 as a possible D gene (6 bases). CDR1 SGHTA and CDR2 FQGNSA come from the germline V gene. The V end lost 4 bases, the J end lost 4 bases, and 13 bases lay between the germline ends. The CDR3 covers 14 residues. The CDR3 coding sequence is TGTGCCAGCAGCTCCCAAGGCGGGGTAGAGACCCAGTACTTC. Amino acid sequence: CASSSQGGVETQYF.

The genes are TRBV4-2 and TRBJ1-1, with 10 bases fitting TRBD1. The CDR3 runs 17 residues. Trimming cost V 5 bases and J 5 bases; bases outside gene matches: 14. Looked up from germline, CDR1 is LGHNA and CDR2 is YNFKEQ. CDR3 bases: TGTGCCAGCAGCGCCGCAGGGGACAGGGGCGGAGGGACTGAAGCTTTCTTT. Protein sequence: CASSAAGDRGGGTEAFF.

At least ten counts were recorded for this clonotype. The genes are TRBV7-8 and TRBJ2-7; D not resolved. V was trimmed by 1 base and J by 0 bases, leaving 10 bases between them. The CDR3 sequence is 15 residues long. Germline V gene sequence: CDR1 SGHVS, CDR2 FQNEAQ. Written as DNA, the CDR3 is TGTGCCAGCAGCTTAGTGGACGGACCCTCCTACGAGCAGTACTTC. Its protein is CASSLVDGPSYEQYF.

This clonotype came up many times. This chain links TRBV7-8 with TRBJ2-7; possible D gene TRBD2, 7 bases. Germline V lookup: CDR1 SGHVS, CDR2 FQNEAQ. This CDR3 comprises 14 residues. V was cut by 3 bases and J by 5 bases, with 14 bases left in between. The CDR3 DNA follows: TGTGCCAGCAGCTTGGTAGGGGGGGCCGACGAGCAGTACTTC. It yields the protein CASSLVGGADEQYF.

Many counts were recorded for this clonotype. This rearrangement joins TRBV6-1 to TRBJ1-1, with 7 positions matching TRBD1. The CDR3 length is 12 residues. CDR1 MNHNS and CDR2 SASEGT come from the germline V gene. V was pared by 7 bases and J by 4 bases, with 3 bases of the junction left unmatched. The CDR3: CASTQGGTEAFF. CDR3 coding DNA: TGTGCCAGCACCCAGGGGGGCACTGAAGCTTTCTTT.

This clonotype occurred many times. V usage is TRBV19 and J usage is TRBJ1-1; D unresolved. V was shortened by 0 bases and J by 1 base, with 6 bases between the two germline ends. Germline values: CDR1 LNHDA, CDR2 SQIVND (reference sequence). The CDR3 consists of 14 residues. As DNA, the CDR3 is TGTGCCAGTAGTATAGAACCAGCGAACACTGAAGCTTTCTTT. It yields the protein CASSIEPANTEAFF.

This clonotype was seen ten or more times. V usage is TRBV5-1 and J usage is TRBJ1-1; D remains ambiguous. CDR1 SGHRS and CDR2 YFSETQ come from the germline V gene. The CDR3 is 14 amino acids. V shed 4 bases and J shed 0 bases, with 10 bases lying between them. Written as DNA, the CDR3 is TGCGCCAGCAGCCGGGTTGTTATGAACACTGAAGCTTTCTTT. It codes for CASSRVVMNTEAFF. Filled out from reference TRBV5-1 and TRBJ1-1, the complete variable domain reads KAGVTQTPRYLIKTRGQQVTLSCSPISGHRSVSWYQQTPGQGLQFLFEYFSETQRNKGNFPGRFSGRQFSNSRSEMNVSTLELGDSALYLCASSRVVMNTEAFFGQGTRLTVV.

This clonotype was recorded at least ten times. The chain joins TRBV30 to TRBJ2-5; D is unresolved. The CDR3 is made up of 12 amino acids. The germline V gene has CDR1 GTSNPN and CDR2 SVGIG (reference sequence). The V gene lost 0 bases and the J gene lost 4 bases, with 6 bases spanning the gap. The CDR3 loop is CAWSVDRETQYF. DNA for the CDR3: TGTGCCTGGAGTGTCGATAGAGAGACCCAGTACTTC.

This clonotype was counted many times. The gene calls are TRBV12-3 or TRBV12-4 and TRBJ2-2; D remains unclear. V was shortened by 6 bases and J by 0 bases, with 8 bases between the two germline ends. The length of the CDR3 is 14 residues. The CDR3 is CASRPETNTGELFF. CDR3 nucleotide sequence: TGTGCCAGCAGACCAGAAACGAACACCGGGGAGCTGTTTTTT.

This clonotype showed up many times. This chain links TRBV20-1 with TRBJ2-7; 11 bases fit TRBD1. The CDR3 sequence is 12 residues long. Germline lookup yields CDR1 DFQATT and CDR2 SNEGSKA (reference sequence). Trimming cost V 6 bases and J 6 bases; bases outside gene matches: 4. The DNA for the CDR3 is TGCAGTGCACACGGGACAGGGGGCGAGCAGTACTTC. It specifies CSAHGTGGEQYF.

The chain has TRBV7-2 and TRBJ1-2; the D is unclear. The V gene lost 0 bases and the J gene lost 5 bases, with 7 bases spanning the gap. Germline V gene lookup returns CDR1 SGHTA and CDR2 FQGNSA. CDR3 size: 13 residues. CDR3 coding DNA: TGTGCCAGCAGCTTAGCTGCTGGTTATGGCTACACCTTC. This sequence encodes CASSLAAGYGYTF.

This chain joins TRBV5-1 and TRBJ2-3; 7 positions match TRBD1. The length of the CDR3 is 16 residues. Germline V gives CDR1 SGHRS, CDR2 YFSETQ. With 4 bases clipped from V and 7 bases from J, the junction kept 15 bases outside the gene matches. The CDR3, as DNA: TGCGCCAGCAGCAGGCCGGGACAGCCCTTTAGGAATACGCAGTATTTT. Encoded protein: CASSRPGQPFRNTQYF. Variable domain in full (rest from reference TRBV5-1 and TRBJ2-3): KAGVTQTPRYLIKTRGQQVTLSCSPISGHRSVSWYQQTPGQGLQFLFEYFSETQRNKGNFPGRFSGRQFSNSRSEMNVSTLELGDSALYLCASSRPGQPFRNTQYFGPGTRLTVL.

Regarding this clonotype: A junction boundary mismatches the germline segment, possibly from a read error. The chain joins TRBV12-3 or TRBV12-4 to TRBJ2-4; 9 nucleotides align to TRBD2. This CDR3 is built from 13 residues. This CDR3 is CASGGGATDIKYF. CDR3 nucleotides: TGTGCCAGCGGCGGGGGGGCCACGGACATTAAGTACTTC.

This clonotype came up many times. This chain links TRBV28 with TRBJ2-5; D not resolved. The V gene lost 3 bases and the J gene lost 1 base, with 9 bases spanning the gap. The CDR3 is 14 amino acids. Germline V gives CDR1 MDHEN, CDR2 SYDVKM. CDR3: CASSFRLAQETQYF. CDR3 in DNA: TGTGCCAGCAGTTTTAGGTTAGCCCAAGAGACCCAGTACTTC.

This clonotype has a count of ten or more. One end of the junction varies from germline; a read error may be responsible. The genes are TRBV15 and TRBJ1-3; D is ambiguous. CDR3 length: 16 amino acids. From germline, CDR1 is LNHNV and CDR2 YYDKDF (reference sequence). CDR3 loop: CATSRDKAYSGNTTYF. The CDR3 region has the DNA TGTGCCACCAGCAGAGATAAGGCATACTCTGGAAACACCACATATTTT.

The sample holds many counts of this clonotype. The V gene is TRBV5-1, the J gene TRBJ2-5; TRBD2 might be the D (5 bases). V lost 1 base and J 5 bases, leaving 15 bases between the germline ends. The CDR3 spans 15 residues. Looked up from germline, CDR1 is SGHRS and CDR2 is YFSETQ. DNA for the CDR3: TGCGCCAGCAGCTTGATGGGAGCTGGGCCGGAGACCCAGTACTTC. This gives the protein CASSLMGAGPETQYF.

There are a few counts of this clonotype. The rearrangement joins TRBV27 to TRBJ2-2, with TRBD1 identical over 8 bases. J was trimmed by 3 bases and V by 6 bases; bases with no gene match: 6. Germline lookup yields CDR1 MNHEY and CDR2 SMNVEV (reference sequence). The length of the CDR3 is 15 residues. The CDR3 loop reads CASRKRQGYTGELFF. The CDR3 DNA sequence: TGTGCCAGCAGAAAGAGACAGGGGTACACCGGGGAGCTGTTTTTT.

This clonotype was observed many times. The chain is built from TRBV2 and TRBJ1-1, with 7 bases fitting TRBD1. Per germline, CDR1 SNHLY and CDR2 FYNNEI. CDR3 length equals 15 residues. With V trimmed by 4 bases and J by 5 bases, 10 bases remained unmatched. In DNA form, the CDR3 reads TGTGCCAGCAGTGGGGAGGCAGGGGGAGTAACTGAAGCTTTCTTT. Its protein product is CASSGEAGGVTEAFF.

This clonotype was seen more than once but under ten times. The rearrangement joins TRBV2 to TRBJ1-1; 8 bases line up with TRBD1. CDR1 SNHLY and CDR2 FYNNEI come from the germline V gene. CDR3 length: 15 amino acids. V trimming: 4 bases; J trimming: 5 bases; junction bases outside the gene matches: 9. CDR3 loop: CASSANDRGRTEAFF. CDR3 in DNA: TGTGCCAGCAGTGCGAATGACAGGGGTAGGACTGAAGCTTTCTTT.